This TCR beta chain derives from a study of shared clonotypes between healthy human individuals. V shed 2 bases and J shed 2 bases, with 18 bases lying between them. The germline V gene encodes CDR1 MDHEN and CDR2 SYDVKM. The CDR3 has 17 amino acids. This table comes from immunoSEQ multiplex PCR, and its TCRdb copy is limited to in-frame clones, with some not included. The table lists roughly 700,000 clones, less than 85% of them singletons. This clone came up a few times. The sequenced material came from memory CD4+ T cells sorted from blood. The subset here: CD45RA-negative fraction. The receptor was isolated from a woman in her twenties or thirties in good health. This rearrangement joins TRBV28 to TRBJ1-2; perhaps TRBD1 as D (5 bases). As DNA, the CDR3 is TGTGCCAGCAGTTTAATTTTCAGGGTGAATTCAAACTATGGCTACACCTTC. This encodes CASSLIFRVNSNYGYTF.